This TCR beta chain was sequenced during a study of CD8+CD57+ T cells in acquired aplastic anemia (dated 2018 in TCRdb). With respect to the entire study: Extracted DNA from sorted CD4+ and CD8+ cells averaged about 3 ug, ranging from roughly 0.17 to 27.4 ug. A CD8+CD57+ expansion meant a frequency higher than the mean frequency seen in healthy subjects. Broader findings and caveats from the paper: Patients and healthy controls showed no significant difference in CD8+ Simpson's diversity (P=0.060). Roughly 29 CD8+ CDR3 sequences were found in both patients and controls but appeared to be highly expressed in patients and within the immunodominant clones of the patients.

This clonotype showed up just a few times. The antigen it recognizes is unknown. There are no base qualities to consult, and no much larger clone falls within one base. Patients chosen for sequencing had shown expansion of CD8+CD57+ cells by flow cytometry. Severe acquired aplastic anemia was diagnosed in all patients according to International Study of Aplastic Anemia and Agranulocytosis and Camitta criteria. No patient had received any therapy when blood was sampled. The study deep-sequenced TCR repertoires of sorted CD4+ and CD8+ blood T cells from severe aplastic anemia patients and healthy subjects. Patients were enrolled in the USA under clinicaltrials.gov protocols 00001620, 01623167, 00001397, 00071045, 00081523 and 00961064. Ficoll-Paque density gradient centrifugation was used to isolate peripheral blood mononuclear cells. Before DNA extraction, CD4+ and CD8+ T cells were sorted by FACS or by magnetic beads.

Genomic DNA was used as template for profiling of TCR beta VDJ combinations and CDR3 sequences. TCR repertoire sequencing was run on an Illumina HiSeq 2000. In the original analysis: Repertoires were assessed using TRBV/TRBJ rearrangement plots, CDR3 size and DJ length profiles, and Simpson's diversity index. The most abundant DNA sequence in the deep sequencing data was taken as the immunodominant clone. CDR3 amino acid sequences were checked for sharing across subjects and were also compared against the VDJdb database and published repertoires. TCRdb reworked the public reads: Q25 trimming with fastp, MiXCR clone assembly, productive beta chains retained. Rows with one shared CDR3 protein collapse into an entry with the most common genes and DNA. In this record, the V and J calls reflect TCRdb's handling and not the investigators' own analysis. The sample records roughly 500,000 distinct CDR3 sequences, roughly 34% of which are singletons. Around 0.82% of the sample comes from the top ten.

The TCR comes from a human donor with aplastic anemia. Sequencing was performed on sorted CD4+, CD8+, or CD8+CD57+ T cells (not recorded which) from PBMCs.

The DNA sequence follows: TGTGCCAGCAGCCAAGTGCCGGGAGGGGAACATGGCTACACCTTC. Its protein product is CASSQVPGGEHGYTF. The chain joins TRBV3-1 to TRBJ1-2; the D gene is perhaps TRBD1, from 5 matching bases. CDR1 is given as LGHDT and CDR2 as YNNKEL, both from the germline V gene (reference sequence). The CDR3 sequence holds 15 residues, the cysteine and phenylalanine included. The read is trimmed to its CDR3 DNA, 45 bases read in frame from base 1. V and J lose 1 base and 6 bases, and a span of 15 bases separates them.